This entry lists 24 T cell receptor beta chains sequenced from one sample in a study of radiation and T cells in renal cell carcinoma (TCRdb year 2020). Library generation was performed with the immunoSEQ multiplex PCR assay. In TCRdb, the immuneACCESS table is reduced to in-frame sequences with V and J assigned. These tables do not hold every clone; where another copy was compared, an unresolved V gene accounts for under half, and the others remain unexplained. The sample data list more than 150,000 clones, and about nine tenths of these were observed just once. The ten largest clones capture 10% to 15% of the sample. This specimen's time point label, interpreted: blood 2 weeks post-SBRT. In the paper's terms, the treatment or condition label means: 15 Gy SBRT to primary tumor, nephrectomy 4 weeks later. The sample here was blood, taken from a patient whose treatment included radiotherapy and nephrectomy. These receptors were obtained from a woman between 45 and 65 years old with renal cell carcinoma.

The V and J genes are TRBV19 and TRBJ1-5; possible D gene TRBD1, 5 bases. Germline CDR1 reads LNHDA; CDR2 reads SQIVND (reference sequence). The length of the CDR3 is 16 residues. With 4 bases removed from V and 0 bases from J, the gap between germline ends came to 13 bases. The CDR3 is CASSTDSDDSNQPQHF. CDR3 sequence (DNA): TGTGCCAGTAGTACCGACAGTGATGATAGCAATCAGCCCCAGCATTTT.

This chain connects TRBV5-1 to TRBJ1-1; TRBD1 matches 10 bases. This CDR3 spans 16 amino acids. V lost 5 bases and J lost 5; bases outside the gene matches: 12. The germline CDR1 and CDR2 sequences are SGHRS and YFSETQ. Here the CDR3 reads CASRRGQGSGNTEAFF. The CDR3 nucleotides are TGCGCCAGCAGAAGGGGACAGGGGTCGGGGAATACTGAAGCTTTCTTT. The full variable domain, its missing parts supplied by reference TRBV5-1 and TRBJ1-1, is KAGVTQTPRYLIKTRGQQVTLSCSPISGHRSVSWYQQTPGQGLQFLFEYFSETQRNKGNFPGRFSGRQFSNSRSEMNVSTLELGDSALYLCASRRGQGSGNTEAFFGQGTRLTVV.

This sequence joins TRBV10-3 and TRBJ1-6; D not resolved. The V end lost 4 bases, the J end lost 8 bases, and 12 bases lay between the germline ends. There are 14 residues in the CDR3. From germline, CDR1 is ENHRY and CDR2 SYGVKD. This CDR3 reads CAISGGDEYSPLHF. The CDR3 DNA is TGTGCCATCAGTGGTGGGGATGAGTATTCACCCCTCCACTTT.

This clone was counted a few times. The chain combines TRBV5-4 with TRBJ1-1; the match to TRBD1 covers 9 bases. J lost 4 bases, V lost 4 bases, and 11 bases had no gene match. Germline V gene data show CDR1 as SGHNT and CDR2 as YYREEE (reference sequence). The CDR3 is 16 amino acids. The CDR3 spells CASSPGQGVVGTEAFF. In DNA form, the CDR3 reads TGTGCCAGCAGCCCGGGACAGGGAGTAGTGGGCACTGAAGCTTTCTTT.

Here the CDR3 DNA reads TGTGCCAGCAGCTTAGATCGCGAGACCCAGTACTTC. This gives the protein CASSLDRETQYF. The gene calls are TRBV11-3 and TRBJ2-5, with D hard to call. V dropped 0 bases and J dropped 5 bases, with 4 bases sitting between them. The CDR3 is 12 amino acids. The germline V gene encodes CDR1 SGHNT and CDR2 YENEEA.

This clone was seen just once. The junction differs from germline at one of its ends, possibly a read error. Here the CDR3 reads CASSPTGGGETQYF. The CDR3 DNA reads as TGTGCTAGCAGCCCGACGGGGGGGGGAGAGACCCAGTACTTC. The chain employs TRBV7-7 and TRBJ2-5, with TRBD2 matching over 8 bases. Germline V lookup: CDR1 SSHAT, CDR2 FNYEAQ (reference sequence). The CDR3 has 14 residues. The whole variable domain, filled in from reference TRBV7-7 and TRBJ2-5, reads GAGVSQSPRYKVTKRGQDVTLRCDPISSHATLYWYQQALGQGPEFLTYFNYEAQPDKSGLPSDRFSAERPEGSISTLTIQRTEQRDSAMYRCASSPTGGGETQYFGPGTRLLVL.

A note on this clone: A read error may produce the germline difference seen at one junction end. In DNA, the CDR3 is TGTGCCAGCAGCGTAGCACTAGTAGGCACAGATACGCAGTATTTT. Translation gives CASSVALVGTDTQYF. The rearrangement uses TRBV7-2 and TRBJ2-3; D may be TRBD2 (5 bases). Germline V gene data show CDR1 as SGHTA and CDR2 as FQGNSA. The CDR3 spans 15 residues. The whole variable domain, remainder taken from reference TRBV7-2 and TRBJ2-3, is GAGVSQSPSNKVTEKGKDVELRCDPISGHTALYWYRQSLGQGLEFLIYFQGNSAPDKSGLPSDRFSAERTGGSVSTLTIQRTQQEDSAVYLCASSVALVGTDTQYFGPGTRLTVL.

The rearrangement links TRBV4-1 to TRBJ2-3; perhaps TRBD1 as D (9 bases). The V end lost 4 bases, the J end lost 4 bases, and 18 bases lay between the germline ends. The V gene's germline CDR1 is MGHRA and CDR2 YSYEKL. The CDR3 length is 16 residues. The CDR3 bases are TGCGCCAGCAGCCGTAGCGGGACAGGGAGTGCAGATACGCAGTATTTT. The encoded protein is CASSRSGTGSADTQYF.

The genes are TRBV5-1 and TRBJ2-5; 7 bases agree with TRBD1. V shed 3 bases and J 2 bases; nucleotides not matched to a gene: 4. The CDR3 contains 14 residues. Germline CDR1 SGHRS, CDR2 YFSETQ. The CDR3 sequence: CASSSGTVQETQYF. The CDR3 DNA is TGCGCCAGCAGCTCCGGGACAGTTCAAGAGACCCAGTACTTC.

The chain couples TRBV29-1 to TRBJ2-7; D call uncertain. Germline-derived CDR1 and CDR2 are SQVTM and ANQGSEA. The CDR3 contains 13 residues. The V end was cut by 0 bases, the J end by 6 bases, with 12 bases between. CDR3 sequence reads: CSVEDPRWGEQYF. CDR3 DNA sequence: TGCAGCGTTGAAGATCCTCGTTGGGGCGAGCAGTACTTC.

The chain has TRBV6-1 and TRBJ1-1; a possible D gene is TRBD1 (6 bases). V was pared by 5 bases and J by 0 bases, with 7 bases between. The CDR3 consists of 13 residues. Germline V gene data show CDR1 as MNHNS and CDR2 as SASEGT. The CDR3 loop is CASSSGVNTEAFF. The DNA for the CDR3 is TGTGCCAGCAGTTCAGGGGTGAACACTGAAGCTTTCTTT.

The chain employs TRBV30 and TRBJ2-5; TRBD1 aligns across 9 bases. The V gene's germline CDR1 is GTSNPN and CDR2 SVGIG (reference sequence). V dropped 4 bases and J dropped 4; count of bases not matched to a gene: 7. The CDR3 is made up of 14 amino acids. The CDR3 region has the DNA TGTGCCTGGACCCCGGGACAGGGAAGAGAGACCCAGTACTTC. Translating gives CAWTPGQGRETQYF.

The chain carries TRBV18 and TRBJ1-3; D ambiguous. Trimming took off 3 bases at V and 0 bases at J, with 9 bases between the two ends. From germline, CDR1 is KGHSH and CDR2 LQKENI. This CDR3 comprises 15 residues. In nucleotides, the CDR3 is TGTGCCAGCTCACCTGAAGGGCCCTCTGGAAACACCATATATTTT. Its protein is CASSPEGPSGNTIYF.

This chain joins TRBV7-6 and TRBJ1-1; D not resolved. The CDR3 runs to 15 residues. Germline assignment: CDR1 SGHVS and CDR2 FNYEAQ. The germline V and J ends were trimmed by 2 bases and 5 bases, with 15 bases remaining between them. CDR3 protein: CASSLLGSVTTEAFF. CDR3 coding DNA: TGTGCCAGCAGCTTACTTGGATCGGTAACGACTGAAGCTTTCTTT.

CDR3 amino acids: CASSTLRGSSREETQYF. The CDR3 DNA reads TGTGCCAGCTCAACACTGAGGGGGTCAAGTCGGGAAGAGACCCAGTACTTC. The V and J genes are TRBV18 and TRBJ2-5; maybe TRBD1 (6 bases). Germline CDR1 KGHSH, CDR2 LQKENI. The CDR3 totals 17 residues. V lost 5 bases and J 3 bases, leaving 22 bases between the germline ends.

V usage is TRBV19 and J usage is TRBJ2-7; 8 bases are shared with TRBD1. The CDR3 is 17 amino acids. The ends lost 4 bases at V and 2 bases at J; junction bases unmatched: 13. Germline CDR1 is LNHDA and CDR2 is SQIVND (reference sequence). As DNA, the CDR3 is TGTGCCAGTAGTACCAACCCAGACAGGGGATGGGCCTACGAGCAGTACTTC. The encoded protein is CASSTNPDRGWAYEQYF. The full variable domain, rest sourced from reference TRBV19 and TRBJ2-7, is DGGITQSPKYLFRKEGQNVTLSCEQNLNHDAMYWYRQDPGQGLRLIYYSQIVNDFQKGDIAEGYSVSREKKESFPLTVTSAQKNPTAFYLCASSTNPDRGWAYEQYFGPGTRLTVT.

The CDR3 loop is CASSEWGRGGTEAFF. The CDR3 DNA reads TGTGCCAGCAGTGAATGGGGCCGGGGGGGAACTGAAGCTTTCTTT. The chain recombines TRBV25-1 with TRBJ1-1, with a tentative D call TRBD1 (5 bases). Germline V gene sequence: CDR1 MGHDK, CDR2 SYGVNS. Trimming pared 1 base from V and 5 bases from J, leaving 14 bases between. The CDR3 is 15 amino acids.

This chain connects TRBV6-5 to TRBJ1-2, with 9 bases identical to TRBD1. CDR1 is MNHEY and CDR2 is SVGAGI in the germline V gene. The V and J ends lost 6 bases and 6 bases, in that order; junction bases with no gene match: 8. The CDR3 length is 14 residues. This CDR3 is CASSRDRVLDGYTF. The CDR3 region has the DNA TGTGCCAGCAGCAGGGACAGGGTTTTGGATGGCTACACCTTC.

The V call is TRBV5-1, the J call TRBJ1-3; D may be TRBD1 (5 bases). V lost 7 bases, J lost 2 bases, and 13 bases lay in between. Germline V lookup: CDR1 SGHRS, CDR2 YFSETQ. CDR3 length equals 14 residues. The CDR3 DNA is TGCGCCAGCCGAACCTCAGGGACTGGAAACACCATATATTTT. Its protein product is CASRTSGTGNTIYF.

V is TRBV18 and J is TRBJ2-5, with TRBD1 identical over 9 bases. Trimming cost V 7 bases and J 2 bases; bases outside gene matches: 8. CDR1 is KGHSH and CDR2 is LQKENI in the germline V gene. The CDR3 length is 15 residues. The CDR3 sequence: CASLGQGNPQETQYF. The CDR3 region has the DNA TGTGCCAGCTTAGGACAGGGGAATCCTCAAGAGACCCAGTACTTC.

This chain's CDR3 is CASSWGQNTEAFF. The CDR3 region has the DNA TGTGCCAGCAGCTGGGGGCAGAACACTGAAGCTTTCTTT. V usage is TRBV7-2 and J usage is TRBJ1-1; weak D call: TRBD1 (6 bases). V gave up 4 bases and J gave up 1 base, with 7 bases separating them. From germline, CDR1 is SGHTA and CDR2 FQGNSA. The CDR3 consists of 13 residues.

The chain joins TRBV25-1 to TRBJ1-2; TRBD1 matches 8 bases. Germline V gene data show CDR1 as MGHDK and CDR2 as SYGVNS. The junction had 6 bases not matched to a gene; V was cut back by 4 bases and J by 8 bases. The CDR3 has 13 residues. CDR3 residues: CASSGWTGNGYTF. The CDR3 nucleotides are TGTGCCAGCAGTGGTTGGACAGGGAACGGCTACACCTTC.

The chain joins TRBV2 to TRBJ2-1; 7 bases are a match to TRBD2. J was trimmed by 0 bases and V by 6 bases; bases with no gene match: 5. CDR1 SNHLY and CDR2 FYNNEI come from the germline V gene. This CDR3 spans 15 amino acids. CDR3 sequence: CASRPASGSYNEQFF. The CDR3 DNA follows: TGTGCCAGCAGACCCGCTAGCGGCTCCTACAATGAGCAGTTCTTC. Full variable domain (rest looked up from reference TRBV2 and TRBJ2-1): EPEVTQTPSHQVTQMGQEVILRCVPISNHLYFYWYRQILGQKVEFLVSFYNNEISEKSEIFDDQFSVERPDGSNFTLKIRSTKLEDSAMYFCASRPASGSYNEQFFGPGTRLTVL.

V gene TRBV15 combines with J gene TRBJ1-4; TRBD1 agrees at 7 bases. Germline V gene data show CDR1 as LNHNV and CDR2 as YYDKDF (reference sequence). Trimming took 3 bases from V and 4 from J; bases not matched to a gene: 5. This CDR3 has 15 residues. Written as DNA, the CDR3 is TGTGCCACCAGCAGGAACAGGGGAAGTAATGAAAAACTGTTTTTT. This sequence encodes CATSRNRGSNEKLFF.